The rows below give T cell receptor beta chains drawn from one sample of a study of OX40 agonist ivuxolimab in advanced cancers. Some clones are missing from TCRdb's copy, which holds only in-frame ones; the method was immunoSEQ multiplex PCR. The table lists 75,000 to 100,000 clones, under 95% of them singletons, with 3.4% in the top ten. The source material was CD4+ or CD8+ T cells sorted from blood, sampled in a trial of the OX40 agonist ivuxolimab. These receptors originate from an adult with an advanced solid tumor such as melanoma, head and neck, liver or kidney cancer. CDR3s include the opening cysteine and the closing phenylalanine or tryptophan. D genes are given only for firm matches. The size field is filled for only some rows; it gives once, few, many or a size class.

TRBJ2-3 . TRBV7-9 . CASSPPGADTQYF TGTGCCAGCAGCCCCCCAGGGGCAGATACGCAGTATTTT
TRBJ2-3 . TRBV21-1 . CASSESRDQDTDTQYF TGTGCCAGCAGCGAAAGCCGGGACCAGGACACAGATACGCAGTATTTT
TRBJ2-7 . TRBV27 TRBD2 CASSLQGGSYEQYF TGTGCCAGCAGTTTACAGGGAGGGAGTTACGAGCAGTACTTC
TRBJ1-1 . TRBV6-1 . CASSTGFFEAFF TGTGCCAGCAGTACGGGGTTTTTTGAAGCTTTCTTT
TRBJ1-1 . TRBV15 TRBD1 CATSGGTVAEAFF TGTGCCACCAGCGGGGGGACAGTGGCTGAAGCTTTCTTT
TRBJ1-6 . TRBV11-2 TRBD1 CASSSPDRAGSPLHF TGTGCCAGCAGCTCGCCAGACAGGGCGGGTTCACCCCTCCACTTT
TRBJ1-1 . TRBV13 TRBD1 CASSPPTGGRNTEAFF TGTGCCAGCAGCCCTCCGACAGGGGGGAGGAACACTGAAGCTTTCTTT
TRBJ2-7 . TRBV15 TRBD1 CATSGDRGQSNEQYF TGTGCCACCAGCGGCGACAGGGGGCAATCGAACGAGCAGTACTTC
TRBJ2-2 . TRBV7-2 TRBD2 CASSIAGGGTGELFF TGTGCCAGCAGCATAGCGGGAGGTGGCACCGGGGAGCTGTTTTTT
TRBJ1-2 . TRBV9 . CASSAVSRVAYGYTF TGTGCCAGCAGCGCCGTATCCCGGGTGGCCTATGGCTACACCTTC
TRBJ1-3 . TRBV9 . CASSVESSGNTIYF TGTGCCAGCAGCGTAGAGTCTTCTGGAAACACCATATATTTT
TRBJ2-1 . TRBV6-1 . CASSDGVSDEQFF TGTGCCAGCAGTGATGGGGTCAGCGATGAGCAGTTCTTC
TRBJ2-7 . TRBV7-8 TRBD1 CASSRSAGTGGQYF TGTGCCAGCAGCCGGAGTGCCGGGACAGGGGGGCAGTACTTC
TRBJ2-2 . TRBV5-1 . CASTAGRNTGELFF TGCGCCAGCACGGCGGGACGAAACACCGGGGAGCTGTTTTTT
TRBJ2-7 . TRBV7-4 TRBD2 CASSPSGTSGYEQYF TGTGCCAGCAGTCCCTCCGGGACTAGCGGTTACGAGCAGTACTTC
TRBJ1-2 few TRBV25-1 . CASSRADLWLNYGYTF TGTGCCAGCAGTAGGGCAGACCTTTGGCTGAACTATGGCTACACCTTC
TRBJ2-7 . TRBV9 TRBD2 CASSVVSSGDEQYF TGTGCCAGCAGCGTAGTTTCTAGCGGTGACGAGCAGTACTTC
TRBJ2-2 . TRBV13 . CASSQTRGLGELFF TGTGCCAGCAGCCAGACCCGGGGCCTCGGGGAGCTGTTTTTT
TRBJ1-1 . TRBV30 . CAWSVRRGHEAFF TGTGCCTGGAGTGTACGGCGAGGACATGAAGCTTTCTTT
TRBJ2-7 . TRBV6-5 . CASGTKFSYEQYF TGTGCCAGCGGGACGAAATTCTCCTACGAGCAGTACTTC
TRBJ2-1 . TRBV11-3 . CASSLDQRGMNNEQFF TGTGCCAGCAGCTTAGATCAAAGGGGAATGAACAATGAGCAGTTCTTC
TRBJ2-7 . TRBV6-1 TRBD2 CASRVLAGGSYEQYF TGTGCCAGCAGGGTACTAGCGGGAGGCTCCTACGAGCAGTACTTC
TRBJ1-1 . TRBV29-1 TRBD1 CSVGDSLEAFF TGCAGCGTTGGGGACAGTCTTGAAGCCTTCTTT
TRBJ1-2 . TRBV27 TRBD1 CASSLGTGARYGYTF TGTGCCAGCAGCCTAGGGACAGGGGCGAGGTATGGCTACACCTTC
TRBJ2-4 . TRBV19 . CASSWQAGSSKNIQYF TGTGCCAGTTCCTGGCAGGCAGGGAGTTCCAAAAACATTCAGTACTTC
TRBJ2-1 . TRBV19 TRBD2 CASSIVAGNEQFF TGTGCCAGTAGTATAGTAGCGGGGAATGAGCAGTTCTTC
TRBJ2-7 . TRBV7-3 TRBD2 CASSRNRAPSGTLGGEQYF TGTGCCAGCAGTCGAAACCGGGCCCCTAGCGGGACTCTGGGCGGCGAGCAGTACTTC
TRBJ1-3 . TRBV7-6 TRBD1 CASSLGRGGSSGNTIYF TGTGCCAGCAGCTTGGGCAGGGGGGGTTCCTCTGGAAACACCATATATTTT
TRBJ2-5 . TRBV9 TRBD1 CASSVAGTGRETQYF TGTGCCAGCAGCGTAGCAGGGACAGGTCGGGAGACCCAGTACTTC
TRBJ2-1 . TRBV14 TRBD1 CASSTTGQGSYNEQFF TGTGCCAGCAGCACAACGGGACAGGGCTCCTACAATGAGCAGTTCTTC